What follows are 24 T cell receptor beta chains derived from one specimen sequenced in a study of cytomegalovirus exposure and HLA in healthy donors. It was with 60 Vbeta and 13 Jbeta primers that the PCR ran. The assay was immunoSEQ multiplex PCR, and TCRdb's table has in-frame clones only and misses some. Seen here are hundreds of thousands of clones, almost 70% observed once, and the top ten hold 2.6%. What was sequenced was PBMCs. All receptors come from a middle-aged man in good health and CMV-seropositive.

The chain carries TRBV11-3 and TRBJ2-3; D is perhaps TRBD2 (7 bases). V was trimmed by 5 bases and J by 2 bases, leaving 14 bases between them. The germline CDR1 and CDR2 sequences are SGHNT and YENEEA. This CDR3 has 15 residues. Here the CDR3 reads CASSLGGADTDTQYF. The CDR3 DNA is TGTGCCAGCAGCCTTGGGGGGGCGGACACAGATACGCAGTATTTT.

This clone was seen more than once but under ten times. J is TRBJ1-1 and V is TRBV29-1, with TRBD1 as a possible D gene (6 bases). The length of the CDR3 is 10 residues. V lost 5 bases and J 10 bases, leaving 11 bases between the germline ends. CDR1 SQVTM and CDR2 ANQGSEA come from the germline V gene. CDR3 loop: CSVFQGRAFF. Here the CDR3 DNA reads TGCAGCGTTTTTCAGGGGAGAGCTTTCTTT.

Turning to this clone: One junction end does not reproduce the germline sequence, and a read error may be involved. Here the CDR3 reads CASIEGGSNQPQHF. CDR3 in DNA: TGTGCCAGCATTGAAGGGGGCAGCAATCAGCCCCAGCATTTT. This chain links TRBV6-1 with TRBJ1-5, with 7 bases fitting TRBD1. Germline V gene lookup returns CDR1 MNHNS and CDR2 SASEGT. The CDR3 is 14 amino acids.

The chain employs TRBV6-5 and TRBJ1-1; TRBD1 agrees at 7 bases. Germline V CDR1 and CDR2: MNHEY, SVGAGI. V lost 3 bases to trimming and J lost 1 base; unmatched junction nucleotides: 2. The CDR3 runs 14 residues. The CDR3 DNA sequence: TGTGCCAGCAGTTATGGACAGGAGAACACTGAAGCTTTCTTT. This codes for CASSYGQENTEAFF.

As regards this clone: Its ends do not fully match the called genes, so a read error is possible. The chain couples TRBV7-9 to TRBJ1-2, with D perhaps matching TRBD1 (5 bases). The CDR3 sequence is 15 residues long. Germline lookup yields CDR1 SEHNR and CDR2 FQNEAQ (reference sequence). The CDR3 protein is CSSSLGQTPGQGYTF. In DNA, the CDR3 is TGTTCCAGCAGCTTAGGACAAACGCCCGGACAAGGCTACACCTTC.

This clone was detected only once. The chain recombines TRBV7-9 with TRBJ2-7, with D maybe TRBD1 (5 bases). The V end was cut by 1 base, the J end by 6 bases, with 13 bases between. This CDR3 has 14 residues. CDR1 is SEHNR and CDR2 is FQNEAQ in the germline V gene (reference sequence). The CDR3 is CASSLDWQGGEQYF. Here the CDR3 DNA reads TGTGCCAGCAGCTTAGATTGGCAGGGCGGCGAGCAGTACTTC.

The V and J genes are TRBV4-3 and TRBJ2-2, with 9 nucleotides matching TRBD1. The V gene end was trimmed by 1 base and the J gene end by 3 bases; junction bases not matched to a gene: 6. Germline V CDR1 and CDR2: LGHNA, YSLEER. The CDR3 loop spans 17 amino acids. CDR3 region: CASSQATGGADTGELFF. In DNA form, the CDR3 reads TGCGCCAGCAGCCAAGCTACAGGGGGCGCGGACACCGGGGAGCTGTTTTTT.

The rearrangement uses TRBV10-3 and TRBJ1-5, with 8 positions matching TRBD1. CDR1 and CDR2 from the germline V gene are ENHRY and SYGVKD. J lost 9 bases, V lost 4 bases, and 11 bases had no gene match. CDR3 length: 15 residues. The CDR3 loop is CAISGMTGEGVPQHF. The CDR3, as DNA: TGTGCCATCAGTGGGATGACAGGGGAGGGGGTGCCCCAGCATTTT.

This clone came up a few times. The junction does not match germline at one end; this may be a read error. The chain uses TRBV6-5 and TRBJ1-1; D is unresolved. CDR1 is MNHEY and CDR2 is SVGAGI in the germline V gene. There are 12 residues in the CDR3. CDR3 residues: CASSYPTGAEIF. The DNA of the CDR3 is TGTGCCAGCAGTTACCCAACCGGAGCTGAGATATTT.

This chain uses TRBV19 with TRBJ1-1; D remains ambiguous. CDR3 length: 14 residues. Looked up from germline, CDR1 is LNHDA and CDR2 is SQIVND (reference sequence). The V end was cut by 4 bases, the J end by 1 base, with 10 bases between. The CDR3 sequence: CASSRRAQNTEAFF. CDR3 coding DNA: TGTGCCAGTAGTAGGAGGGCCCAGAACACTGAAGCTTTCTTT. Drawing the rest from reference TRBV19 and TRBJ1-1, the complete variable domain is DGGITQSPKYLFRKEGQNVTLSCEQNLNHDAMYWYRQDPGQGLRLIYYSQIVNDFQKGDIAEGYSVSREKKESFPLTVTSAQKNPTAFYLCASSRRAQNTEAFFGQGTRLTVV.

The chain uses TRBV7-9 and TRBJ1-1; tentative D call: TRBD1 (5 bases). With 5 bases removed from V and 0 bases from J, the gap between germline ends came to 19 bases. Germline V gives CDR1 SEHNR, CDR2 FQNEAQ (reference sequence). The CDR3 runs to 17 residues. CDR3 coding DNA: TGTGCCAGCAGCATAGGCTATGGGGCAGCCCTGAACACTGAAGCTTTCTTT. Translation: CASSIGYGAALNTEAFF.

The chain couples TRBV4-1 to TRBJ2-1, with TRBD1 matching 8 bases. The CDR3 covers 15 residues. In germline, CDR1 is MGHRA, CDR2 YSYEKL. The V segment lost 5 bases and the J segment 5 bases; nucleotides outside the gene matches: 8. The CDR3: CASSSGGRGHNEQFF. CDR3 DNA: TGCGCCAGCAGCTCAGGGGGCAGAGGCCACAATGAGCAGTTCTTC.

The CDR3 sequence is CASSERGGDTGELFF. The CDR3 bases are TGTGCCAGCAGTGAGAGAGGGGGCGACACCGGGGAGCTGTTTTTT. The genes are TRBV2 and TRBJ2-2; TRBD1 agrees at 7 bases. CDR1 and CDR2 (germline): SNHLY, FYNNEI. The V segment lost 3 bases and the J segment 3 bases; nucleotides outside the gene matches: 4. The CDR3 totals 15 residues.

J is TRBJ1-6 and V is TRBV5-6, with TRBD1 matching 8 bases. Trimming at V came to 0 bases and at J to 0 bases, leaving 5 bases not matched to a gene. The germline V gene encodes CDR1 SGHDT and CDR2 YYEEEE. This CDR3 has 18 residues. Written as DNA, the CDR3 is TGTGCCAGCAGCTTGGAGACAGGGGTATCCTCCTATAATTCACCCCTCCACTTT. Translated, it gives CASSLETGVSSYNSPLHF.

This clone was counted between two and nine times. J is TRBJ1-2 and V is TRBV6-5; 7 positions agree with TRBD1. Germline values: CDR1 MNHEY, CDR2 SVGAGI. The CDR3 covers 13 residues. Trimming took 2 bases from V and 8 from J; bases not matched to a gene: 5. The CDR3 sequence is CASSYDLQGGYTF. DNA for the CDR3: TGTGCCAGCAGTTACGATTTACAGGGGGGCTACACCTTC.

This clone was recorded a few times. The genes are TRBV2 and TRBJ1-1; 7 bases align to TRBD1. Trimming removed 0 bases from V and 8 bases from J; junction bases left unmatched: 0. CDR1 and CDR2 from the germline V gene are SNHLY and FYNNEI. The CDR3 runs 12 residues. CDR3: CASSEAGQEAFF. The CDR3 DNA follows: TGTGCCAGCAGTGAAGCGGGACAGGAAGCTTTCTTT.

The V call is TRBV10-3, the J call TRBJ1-2, with a tentative D call TRBD1 (6 bases). V lost 0 bases, J lost 0 bases, and 17 bases lay in between. Per germline, CDR1 ENHRY and CDR2 SYGVKD. The CDR3 totals 18 residues. Written as DNA, the CDR3 is TGTGCCATCAGTGAGTCACGTATTACAGGGATCCCTAACTATGGCTACACCTTC. This encodes CAISESRITGIPNYGYTF.

The CDR3 region has the DNA TGTGCCAGTAGTATTACAGGGGGTAGCACTGAAGCTTTCTTT. Translating it yields CASSITGGSTEAFF. The chain combines TRBV19 with TRBJ1-1, with 8 bases that match TRBD1. Germline values: CDR1 LNHDA, CDR2 SQIVND (reference sequence). The J segment lost 4 bases and the V segment lost 3 bases, leaving 4 bases of the junction unmatched. This CDR3 contains 14 residues.

The rearrangement joins TRBV2 to TRBJ1-4; weak D call: TRBD1 (5 bases). From germline, CDR1 is SNHLY and CDR2 FYNNEI. The V end was cut by 2 bases, the J end by 7 bases, with 11 bases between. The CDR3 totals 14 residues. The CDR3 region has the DNA TGTGCCAGCAGTGAACGGGGGGAGTTTGAAAAACTGTTTTTT. Residues: CASSERGEFEKLFF.

The chain uses TRBV18 and TRBJ2-7, with TRBD1 identical over 10 bases. CDR1 and CDR2 (germline): KGHSH, LQKENI. V trimming: 5 bases; J trimming: 6 bases; junction bases outside the gene matches: 10. This CDR3 is 15 amino acids long. The CDR3 bases are TGTGCCAGCTCAGCAACGACAGGGGGCAAGCTCGAGCAGTACTTC. It yields the protein CASSATTGGKLEQYF.

This clone is a singleton in its sample. The V gene is TRBV11-2, the J gene TRBJ1-4; TRBD1 is a possible D gene (5 bases). The CDR3 runs to 16 residues. V was shortened by 5 bases and J by 8 bases, with 21 bases between the two germline ends. The germline V gene encodes CDR1 SGHAT and CDR2 FQNNGV. CDR3 bases: TGTGCCAGCAGCCCTCAAGGGGCGATAGGTAGCGAAAAACTGTTTTTT. Its translation: CASSPQGAIGSEKLFF.

The J gene is TRBJ2-1, the V gene TRBV7-9, with D possibly TRBD1 on 6 matching bases. This CDR3 contains 15 residues. Deletions cut 5 bases from V and 8 bases from J, with 19 bases between. Germline V CDR1 and CDR2: SEHNR, FQNEAQ (reference sequence). The CDR3 is CASSPTDRPGHEQFF. The CDR3 DNA reads as TGTGCCAGCAGCCCGACGGACAGACCGGGGCATGAGCAGTTCTTC.

The gene calls are TRBV6-5 and TRBJ1-1; D gene unclear. V lost 7 bases, J lost 4 bases, and 16 bases lay in between. The germline V gene has CDR1 MNHEY and CDR2 SVGAGI. The CDR3 contains 14 residues. The CDR3 nucleotides read TGTGCCAGCAAAACCAGTATTGGCGGCACTGAAGCTTTCTTT. Translating it yields CASKTSIGGTEAFF.

The CDR3 is CASSYNRDRGRETQYF. The CDR3 DNA reads as TGTGCCAGCAGCTATAACCGGGACAGGGGTCGAGAGACCCAGTACTTC. The V and J genes are TRBV7-8 and TRBJ2-5, with 10 nucleotides matching TRBD1. V shed 4 bases and J 4 bases; nucleotides not matched to a gene: 9. This CDR3 is built from 16 residues. CDR1 SGHVS and CDR2 FQNEAQ come from the germline V gene.